A selection of T cell receptor beta chains follows, all from one sample in a study of OX40 agonist ivuxolimab in advanced cancers. Data came from immunoSEQ multiplex PCR; TCRdb stores just in-frame clones and leaves some out. Seen here are 50,000 or so clones, 85% to 95% observed once, and the top ten hold about 9%. The sample in question was CD4+ or CD8+ T cells sorted from blood, obtained in a trial of the OX40 agonist ivuxolimab. These receptor sequences come from an adult with an advanced solid tumor such as melanoma, head and neck, liver or kidney cancer. Both conserved end residues are part of each CDR3. Each record gives: J gene, clone size, V gene, D gene, CDR3 DNA, CDR3 protein. D genes are given only for firm matches. Some rows mark clone size as missing; the rest say once, few, many or name a class of expanded clone.

TRBJ2-7 - TRBV7-6 - TGTGCCAGCAGCTCCTGGGGTTTCTACGAGCAGTACTTC CASSSWGFYEQYF
TRBJ2-7 - TRBV4-1 TRBD2 TGCGCCAGCAGCCGAGGACTAGCAGGGAGCTACGAGCAGTACTTC CASSRGLAGSYEQYF
TRBJ1-4 - TRBV27 - TGTGCCAGCAGTTTAGGGTCTTCTGAAAAACTGTTTTTT CASSLGSSEKLFF
TRBJ2-1 - TRBV29-1 - TGCAGCGTTGTTAGGCTAGCTACGGGTGAGCAGTTCTTC CSVVRLATGEQFF
TRBJ1-1 - TRBV7-6 TRBD1 TGTGCCAGCAGCTACCACAGGGGCCCAACCACTGAAGCTTTCTTT CASSYHRGPTTEAFF
TRBJ2-1 - TRBV5-4 TRBD2 TGTGCCAGCAGTCACACTAGCGGTTACTCCTACAATGAGCAGTTCTTC CASSHTSGYSYNEQFF
TRBJ2-2 many TRBV7-9 - TGTGCCAGCAGCTCAAGAATCCATAACACCGGGGAGCTGTTTTTT CASSSRIHNTGELFF
TRBJ2-3 - TRBV27 - TGTGCCAGCAGTTTAGCGGGGAGCTCAGATACGCAGTATTTT CASSLAGSSDTQYF
TRBJ2-5 - TRBV7-8 TRBD1 TGTGCCAGCAGCTCCCGGGACAGTCAAGAGACCCAGTACTTC CASSSRDSQETQYF
TRBJ2-7 - TRBV5-1 - TGCGCCAGCAGCTTGTCGGCCAGCGGGTTCGCCCCGTCCTACGAGCAGTACTTC CASSLSASGFAPSYEQYF
TRBJ2-5 - TRBV28 TRBD2 TGTGCCAGCAGTTTCCTGACTAGCGGGACTGCCAAAGGGACCCAGTACTTC CASSFLTSGTAKGTQYF
TRBJ2-1 - TRBV7-7 - TGTGCTAGCAGCGCAGGGGATCCCCGAGGGAATGAGCAGTTCTTC CASSAGDPRGNEQFF
TRBJ2-7 - TRBV13 - TGTGCCAGCAGCTTACCAAACAGGTTCTACGAGCAGTACTTC CASSLPNRFYEQYF
TRBJ1-1 once TRBV7-2 - TGTGCCAGCAGCCACTCGACAGGCCCCCGCCTTAGCACTGAAGCTTTCTTT CASSHSTGPRLSTEAFF
TRBJ1-4 - TRBV7-6 - TGTGCCAGCAGCTTAACAGGGACAAGTGAAAAACTGTTTTTT CASSLTGTSEKLFF
TRBJ1-1 - TRBV7-9 - TGTGCCAGCAGCTTAGAGGCCCAGGGGTACACTGAAGCTTTCTTT CASSLEAQGYTEAFF
TRBJ2-7 once TRBV19 TRBD1 TGTGCCAGTAGTATGGGACAGGGCTACGAGCAGTACTTC CASSMGQGYEQYF
TRBJ2-1 - TRBV5-6 TRBD1 TGTGCCAGCAGCTTGGCCGACAGGGCCAATGAGCAGTTCTTC CASSLADRANEQFF
TRBJ2-7 - TRBV13 TRBD1 TGTGCCAGCAGATCAGGCATGGGACAGGACTCCTACGAGCAGTACTTC CASRSGMGQDSYEQYF
TRBJ2-7 - TRBV27 - TGTGCCAGGGACAGCTCCTACGAGCAGTACTTC CARDSSYEQYF
TRBJ2-7 - TRBV15 - TGTGCCACCAGCAGAGATCCGAACCCCTACGAGCAGTACTTC CATSRDPNPYEQYF
TRBJ2-3 once TRBV19 - TGTGCCAGTAGTATGGGTCCGGATACGCAGTATTTT CASSMGPDTQYF
TRBJ2-1 - TRBV9 TRBD2 TGTGCCAGCAGCGTTAGCGGGAGGGCCGACAATGAGCAGTTCTTC CASSVSGRADNEQFF
TRBJ1-4 - TRBV7-2 - TGTGCCAGCAGCCATGGGACAATCACTAATGAAAAACTGTTTTTT CASSHGTITNEKLFF